The rows below give T cell receptor beta chains drawn from one sample of a study of T cell responses to AZD1222 COVID-19 vaccine. Profiling relied on immunoSEQ multiplex PCR, and the TCRdb table lists in-frame clones only, not all of them. The sample has fewer than 200,000 clones, 88% seen once; the top ten hold 20% to 30%. Specimen: peripheral blood, collected 28 days after the second AZD1222 dose. The receptors derive from an adult who received the AZD1222 COVID-19 vaccine. CDR3s include the opening cysteine and the closing phenylalanine or tryptophan. A D gene is named only where the DNA matches it firmly. The size entry is marked missing in some rows and otherwise reads once, few, many or a size class.

v_gene	d_gene	abundance	j_gene	CDR3aa	CDR3nt
TRBV19	NA	NA	TRBJ2-5	CASSHGFGSEAQYF	TGTGCCAGTAGTCACGGTTTTGGTTCCGAGGCCCAGTACTTC
TRBV6-2/TRBV6-3	TRBD2	NA	TRBJ2-2	CASSGTSGSGTGELFF	TGTGCCAGCAGCGGTACTAGCGGGAGCGGCACCGGGGAGCTGTTTTTT
TRBV23-1	NA	NA	TRBJ2-3	CASSHRTGVDTQYF	TGCGCCAGCAGTCACCGGACTGGGGTAGATACGCAGTATTTT
TRBV9	TRBD1	NA	TRBJ2-7	CASSVTGQGPYEQYF	TGTGCCAGCAGCGTAACCGGACAGGGTCCTTACGAGCAGTACTTC
TRBV6-5	TRBD1	NA	TRBJ2-4	CASSLTGTKNIQYF	TGTGCCAGCAGTTTGACAGGGACCAAAAACATTCAGTACTTC
TRBV28	TRBD2	few	TRBJ2-7	CASTTAGDPSSYYEQYF	TGTGCCAGCACGACTGCGGGGGACCCTTCTTCCTACTACGAGCAGTACTTC
TRBV6-6	TRBD1	NA	TRBJ2-7	CASSRPGTGGRFLYEQYF	TGTGCCAGCAGTCGCCCCGGGACAGGGGGCCGATTTTTGTACGAGCAGTACTTC
TRBV5-4	TRBD1	NA	TRBJ2-1	CASSRPSGQGAVEQFF	TGTGCCAGCAGCCGCCCGTCGGGACAGGGGGCGGTTGAGCAGTTCTTC
TRBV3-1/TRBV3-2	NA	NA	TRBJ2-7	CASSQWTSYEQYF	TGTGCCAGCAGCCAATGGACGTCCTACGAGCAGTACTTC
TRBV11-2	NA	NA	TRBJ2-3	CASSALVRPSTDTQYF	TGTGCCAGCAGCGCCCTAGTACGGCCTAGCACAGATACGCAGTATTTT
TRBV19	TRBD1	once	TRBJ2-1	CASSFGQGDNEQFF	TGTGCCAGTAGTTTCGGACAGGGGGACAATGAGCAGTTCTTC
TRBV5-8	NA	NA	TRBJ2-1	CASSSEPTGVTYNEQFF	TGTGCCAGCAGCTCCGAACCAACTGGGGTGACCTACAATGAGCAGTTCTTC
TRBV12-3/TRBV12-4	NA	NA	TRBJ1-2	CASSPLGNYGYTF	TGTGCCAGCAGTCCCCTAGGGAACTATGGCTACACCTTC
TRBV24-1	NA	once	TRBJ1-1	CATSVRLRRGWNTEAFF	TGTGCCACCAGTGTTCGCCTCAGGCGGGGGTGGAACACTGAAGCTTTCTTT
TRBV19	NA	NA	TRBJ2-1	CASSPSLRHYNEQFF	TGTGCCAGTAGTCCATCCCTTAGACACTACAATGAGCAGTTCTTC
TRBV24-1	TRBD1	NA	TRBJ2-7	CATSDLGTGTEGQYF	TGTGCCACCAGTGATTTGGGCACCGGGACAGAAGGGCAGTACTTC
TRBV19	NA	once	TRBJ1-5	CASNPAGSNQPQHF	TGTGCCAGTAACCCGGCGGGTAGCAATCAGCCCCAGCATTTT
TRBV6-2/TRBV6-3	NA	NA	TRBJ2-5	CASSGLRGASQETQYF	TGTGCCAGCAGTGGATTACGAGGGGCAAGCCAAGAGACCCAGTACTTC
TRBV6-5	NA	NA	TRBJ2-1	CASSNLDSRVAEQFF	TGTGCCAGCAGTAACCTCGACTCCCGGGTTGCAGAGCAGTTCTTC
TRBV20-1	TRBD2	once	TRBJ2-1	CKGRGDNEQFF	TGCAAAGGGCGGGGGGACAATGAGCAGTTCTTC
TRBV19	TRBD2	once	TRBJ2-3	CASSLGLAADTQYF	TGTGCCAGTAGTCTGGGACTAGCGGCGGATACGCAGTATTTT
TRBV3-1/TRBV3-2	TRBD2	NA	TRBJ2-2	CASSPWTSGSPGELFF	TGTGCCAGCAGCCCCTGGACTAGCGGGAGTCCCGGGGAGCTGTTTTTT
TRBV7-3	NA	NA	TRBJ2-7	CASSPTGGSGAYEQYF	TGTGCCAGCAGCCCAACTGGGGGTTCGGGTGCCTACGAGCAGTACTTC